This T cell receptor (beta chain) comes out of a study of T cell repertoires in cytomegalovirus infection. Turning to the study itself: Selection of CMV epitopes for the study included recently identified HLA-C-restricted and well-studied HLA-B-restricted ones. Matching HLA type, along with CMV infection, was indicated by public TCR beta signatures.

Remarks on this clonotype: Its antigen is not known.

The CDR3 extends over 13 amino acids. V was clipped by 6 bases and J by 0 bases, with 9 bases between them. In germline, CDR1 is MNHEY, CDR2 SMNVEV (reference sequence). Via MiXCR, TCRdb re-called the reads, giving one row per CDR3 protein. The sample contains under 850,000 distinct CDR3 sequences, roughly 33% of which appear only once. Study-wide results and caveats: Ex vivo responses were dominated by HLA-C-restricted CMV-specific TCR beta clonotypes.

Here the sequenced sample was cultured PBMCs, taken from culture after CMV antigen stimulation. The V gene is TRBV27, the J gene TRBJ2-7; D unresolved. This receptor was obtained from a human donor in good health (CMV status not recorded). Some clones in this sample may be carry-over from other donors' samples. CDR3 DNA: TGTGCCAGCAGAGGCTACGTCTCCTACGAGCAGTACTTC. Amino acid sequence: CASRGYVSYEQYF.